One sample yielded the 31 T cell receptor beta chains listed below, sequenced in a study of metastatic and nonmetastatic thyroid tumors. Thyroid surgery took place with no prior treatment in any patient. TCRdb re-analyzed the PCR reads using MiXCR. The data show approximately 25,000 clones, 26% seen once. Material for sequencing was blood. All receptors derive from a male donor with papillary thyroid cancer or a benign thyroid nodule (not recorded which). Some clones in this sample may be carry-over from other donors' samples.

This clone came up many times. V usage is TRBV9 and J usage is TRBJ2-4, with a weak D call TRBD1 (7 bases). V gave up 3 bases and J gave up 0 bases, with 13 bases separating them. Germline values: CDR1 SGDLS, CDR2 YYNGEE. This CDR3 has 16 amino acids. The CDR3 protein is CASSARGDLAKNIQYF. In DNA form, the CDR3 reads TGTGCCAGCAGCGCCAGGGGGGATCTAGCCAAAAACATTCAGTACTTC.

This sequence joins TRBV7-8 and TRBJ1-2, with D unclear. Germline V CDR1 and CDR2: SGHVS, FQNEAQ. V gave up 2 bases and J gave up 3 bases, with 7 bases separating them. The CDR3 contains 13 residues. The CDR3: CASSLSTDYGYTF. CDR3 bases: TGTGCCAGCAGCTTAAGTACAGACTATGGCTACACCTTC.

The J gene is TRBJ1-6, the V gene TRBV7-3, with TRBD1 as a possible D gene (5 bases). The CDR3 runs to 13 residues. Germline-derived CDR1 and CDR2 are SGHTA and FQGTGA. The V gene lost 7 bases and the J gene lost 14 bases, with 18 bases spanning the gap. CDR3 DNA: TGTGCCAGCAACTGGGACGGCCAATTCACCCTCCACTTT. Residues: CASNWDGQFTLHF.

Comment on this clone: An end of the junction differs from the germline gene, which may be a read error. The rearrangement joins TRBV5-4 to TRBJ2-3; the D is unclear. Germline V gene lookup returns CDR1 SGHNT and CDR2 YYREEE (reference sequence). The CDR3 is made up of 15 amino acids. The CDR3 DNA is TGTGCCAGCATCTTGGAGTTGGTAGTCCCAGATACGCAGTATTTT. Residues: CASILELVVPDTQYF.

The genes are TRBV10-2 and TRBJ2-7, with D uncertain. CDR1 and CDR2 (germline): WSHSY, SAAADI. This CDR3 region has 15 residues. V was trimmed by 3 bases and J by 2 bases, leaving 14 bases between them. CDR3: CASSDSGRTTYEQYF. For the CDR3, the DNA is TGCGCCAGCAGTGACTCTGGCAGGACGACCTACGAGCAGTACTTC.

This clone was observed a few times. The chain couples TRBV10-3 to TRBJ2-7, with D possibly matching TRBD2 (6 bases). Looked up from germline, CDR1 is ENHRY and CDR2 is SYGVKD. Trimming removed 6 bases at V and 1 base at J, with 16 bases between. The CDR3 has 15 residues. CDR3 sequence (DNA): TGTGCCATCAGCAGGAGGGACTGGCAATCCTACGAGCAGTACTTC. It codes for CAISRRDWQSYEQYF.

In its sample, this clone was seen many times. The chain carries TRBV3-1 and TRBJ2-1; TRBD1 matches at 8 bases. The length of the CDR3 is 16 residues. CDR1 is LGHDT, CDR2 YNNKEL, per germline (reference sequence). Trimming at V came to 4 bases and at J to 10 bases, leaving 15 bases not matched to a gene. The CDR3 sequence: CASSPDRARGPEEQFF. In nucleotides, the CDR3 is TGTGCCAGCAGCCCGGACAGGGCTAGAGGGCCGGAAGAGCAGTTCTTC.

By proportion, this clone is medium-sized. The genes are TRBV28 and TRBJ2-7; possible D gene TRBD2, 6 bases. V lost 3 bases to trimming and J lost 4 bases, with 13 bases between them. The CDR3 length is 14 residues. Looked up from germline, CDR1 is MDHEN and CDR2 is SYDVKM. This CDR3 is CASSLGSGPYEQYF. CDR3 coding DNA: TGTGCCAGCAGTTTGGGTAGCGGTCCGTACGAGCAGTACTTC. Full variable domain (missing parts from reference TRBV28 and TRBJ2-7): DVKVTQSSRYLVKRTGEKVFLECVQDMDHENMFWYRQDPGLGLRLIYFSYDVKMKEKGDIPEGYSVSREKKERFSLILESASTNQTSMYLCASSLGSGPYEQYFGPGTRLTVT.

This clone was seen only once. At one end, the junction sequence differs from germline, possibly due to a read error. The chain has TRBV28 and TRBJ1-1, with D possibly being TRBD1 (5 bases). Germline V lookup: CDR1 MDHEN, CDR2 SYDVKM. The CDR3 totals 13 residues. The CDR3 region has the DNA TGCCAGCCTAAAGACAGCCTTAACACTGAAGCTTTCTTT. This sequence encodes CQPKDSLNTEAFF.

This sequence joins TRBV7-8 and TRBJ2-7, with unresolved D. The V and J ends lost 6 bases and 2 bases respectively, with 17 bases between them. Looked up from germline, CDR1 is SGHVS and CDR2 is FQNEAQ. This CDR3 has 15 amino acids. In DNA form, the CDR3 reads TGTGCCAGCAGGGCACTGGCAGTCGTTACCTACGAGCAGTACTTC. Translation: CASRALAVVTYEQYF.

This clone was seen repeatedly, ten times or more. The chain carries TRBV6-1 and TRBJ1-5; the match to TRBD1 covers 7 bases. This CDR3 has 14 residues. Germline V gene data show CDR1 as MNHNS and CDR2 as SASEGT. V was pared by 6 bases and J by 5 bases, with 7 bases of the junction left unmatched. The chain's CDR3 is CASSKGTADQPQHF. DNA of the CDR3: TGTGCCAGCAGCAAAGGGACAGCAGATCAGCCCCAGCATTTT.

CDR3 sequence (DNA): TGTGCCAGCAGAACCCTCGACAGGGGCACCTACAATGAGCAGTTCTTC. Translating it yields CASRTLDRGTYNEQFF. The rearrangement links TRBV12-3 or TRBV12-4 to TRBJ2-1, with 8 positions matching TRBD1. The ends lost 6 bases at V and 2 bases at J; junction bases unmatched: 9. This CDR3 spans 16 amino acids.

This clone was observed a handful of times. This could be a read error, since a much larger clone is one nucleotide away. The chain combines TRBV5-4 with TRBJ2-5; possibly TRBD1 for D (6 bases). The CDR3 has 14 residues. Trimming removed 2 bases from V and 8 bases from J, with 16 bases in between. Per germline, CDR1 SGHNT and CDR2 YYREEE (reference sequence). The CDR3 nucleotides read TGTGCCAGCAGCTTAGGGGGAGTTGGAGATACCCAGTACTTC. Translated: CASSLGGVGDTQYF.

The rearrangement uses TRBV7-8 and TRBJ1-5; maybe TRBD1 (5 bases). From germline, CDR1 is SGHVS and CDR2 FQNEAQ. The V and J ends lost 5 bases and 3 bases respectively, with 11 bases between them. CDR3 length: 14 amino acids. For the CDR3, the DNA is TGTGCCAGCAGCCTGGGACTGACCAATCAGCCCCAGCATTTT. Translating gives CASSLGLTNQPQHF.

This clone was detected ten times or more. The CDR3: CASRIGGSSGNTIYF. In DNA, the CDR3 is TGTGCCAGCAGAATTGGGGGTTCGTCTGGAAACACCATATATTTT. The rearrangement uses TRBV6-1 and TRBJ1-3; D is perhaps TRBD1 (5 bases). Trimming took off 6 bases at V and 1 base at J, with 13 bases between the two ends. This CDR3 has 15 residues. Germline CDR1 and CDR2: MNHNS and SASEGT.

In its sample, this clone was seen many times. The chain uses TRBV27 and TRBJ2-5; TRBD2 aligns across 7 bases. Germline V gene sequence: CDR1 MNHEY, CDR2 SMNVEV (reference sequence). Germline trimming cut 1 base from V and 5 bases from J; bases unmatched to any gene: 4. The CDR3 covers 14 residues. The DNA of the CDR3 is TGTGCCAGCAGTTTATGGGGGGGAGGGGAGACCCAGTACTTC. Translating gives CASSLWGGGETQYF.

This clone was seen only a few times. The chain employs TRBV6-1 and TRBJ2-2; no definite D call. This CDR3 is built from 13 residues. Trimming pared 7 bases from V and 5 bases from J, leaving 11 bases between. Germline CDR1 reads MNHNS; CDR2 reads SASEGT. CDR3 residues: CASKASGTGELFF. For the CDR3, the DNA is TGTGCCAGCAAGGCTAGTGGGACCGGGGAGCTGTTTTTT.

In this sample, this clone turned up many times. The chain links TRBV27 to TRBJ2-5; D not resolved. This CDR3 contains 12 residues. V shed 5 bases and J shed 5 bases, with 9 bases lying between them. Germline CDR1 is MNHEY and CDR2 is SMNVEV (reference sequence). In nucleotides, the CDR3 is TGTGCCAGCAGTGGAATCGGGGAGACCCAGTACTTC. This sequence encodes CASSGIGETQYF.

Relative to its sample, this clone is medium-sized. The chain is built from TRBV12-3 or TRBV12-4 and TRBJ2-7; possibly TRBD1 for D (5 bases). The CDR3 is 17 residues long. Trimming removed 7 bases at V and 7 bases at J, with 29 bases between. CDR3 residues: CASTFRKWGDQLREQYF. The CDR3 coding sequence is TGTGCCAGCACCTTTCGAAAGTGGGGCGACCAATTACGTGAGCAGTACTTC.

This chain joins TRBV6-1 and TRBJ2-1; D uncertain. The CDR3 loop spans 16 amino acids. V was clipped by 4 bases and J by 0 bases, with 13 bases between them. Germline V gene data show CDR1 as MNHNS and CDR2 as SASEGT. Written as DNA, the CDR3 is TGTGCCAGCAGTGCTAACGGGCTCCGCTCCTACAATGAGCAGTTCTTC. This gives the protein CASSANGLRSYNEQFF.

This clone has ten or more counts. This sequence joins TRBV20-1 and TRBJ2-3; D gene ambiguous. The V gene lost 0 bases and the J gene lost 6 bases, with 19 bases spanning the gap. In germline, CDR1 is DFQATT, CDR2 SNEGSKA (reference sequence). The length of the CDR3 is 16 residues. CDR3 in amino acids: CSARDWQAQVVDTQYF. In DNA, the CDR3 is TGCAGTGCTAGAGATTGGCAAGCACAAGTGGTGGATACGCAGTATTTT.

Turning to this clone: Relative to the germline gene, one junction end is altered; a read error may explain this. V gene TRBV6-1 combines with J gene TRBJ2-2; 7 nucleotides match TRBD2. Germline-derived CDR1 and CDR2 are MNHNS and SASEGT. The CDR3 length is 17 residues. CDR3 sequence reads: CSSSRASGRSGTGELFF. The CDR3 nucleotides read TGTTCCAGCAGCCGGGCTAGCGGTAGGTCGGGGACCGGGGAGCTGTTTTTT.

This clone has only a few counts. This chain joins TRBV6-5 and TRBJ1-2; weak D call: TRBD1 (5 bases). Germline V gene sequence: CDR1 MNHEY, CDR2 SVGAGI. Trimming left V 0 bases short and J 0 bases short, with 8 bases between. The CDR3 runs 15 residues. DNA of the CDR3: TGTGCCAGCAGTTACTCCGACAGATCTAACTATGGCTACACCTTC. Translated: CASSYSDRSNYGYTF.

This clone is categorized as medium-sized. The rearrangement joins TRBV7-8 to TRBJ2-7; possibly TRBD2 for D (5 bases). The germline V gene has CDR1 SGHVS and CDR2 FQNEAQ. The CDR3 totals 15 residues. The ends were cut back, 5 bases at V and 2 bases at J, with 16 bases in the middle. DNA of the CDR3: TGTGCCAGCAGCCCCCGGAGGACGGCAGCCTACGAGCAGTACTTC. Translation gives CASSPRRTAAYEQYF. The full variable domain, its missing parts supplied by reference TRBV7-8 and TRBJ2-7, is GAGVSQSPRYKVAKRGQDVALRCDPISGHVSLFWYQQALGQGPEFLTYFQNEAQLDKSGLPSDRFFAERPEGSVSTLKIQRTQQEDSAVYLCASSPRRTAAYEQYFGPGTRLTVT.

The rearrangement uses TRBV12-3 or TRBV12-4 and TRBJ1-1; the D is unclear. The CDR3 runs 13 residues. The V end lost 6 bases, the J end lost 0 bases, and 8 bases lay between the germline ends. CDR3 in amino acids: CASSSTMNTEAFF. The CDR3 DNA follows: TGTGCCAGCAGCTCCACAATGAACACTGAAGCTTTCTTT.

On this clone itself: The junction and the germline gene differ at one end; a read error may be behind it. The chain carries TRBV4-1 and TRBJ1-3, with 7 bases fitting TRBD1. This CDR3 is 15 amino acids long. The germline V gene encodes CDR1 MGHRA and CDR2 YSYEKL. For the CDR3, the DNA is TGCGCCAGCAGCGAGCTAGGACAGGCTGGAAACAACATATATTTT. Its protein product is CASSELGQAGNNIYF.

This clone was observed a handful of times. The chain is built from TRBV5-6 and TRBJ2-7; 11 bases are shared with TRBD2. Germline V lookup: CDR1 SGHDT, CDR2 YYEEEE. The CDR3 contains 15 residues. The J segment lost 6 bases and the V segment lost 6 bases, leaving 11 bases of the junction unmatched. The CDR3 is CASISVLAGVGEQYF. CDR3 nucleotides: TGTGCCAGCATCTCGGTACTAGCGGGAGTCGGCGAGCAGTACTTC.

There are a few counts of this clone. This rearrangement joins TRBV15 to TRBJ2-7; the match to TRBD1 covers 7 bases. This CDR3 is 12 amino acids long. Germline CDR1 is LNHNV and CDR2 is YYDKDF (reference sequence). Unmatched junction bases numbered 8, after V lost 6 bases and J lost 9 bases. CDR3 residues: CATRSDRALQYF. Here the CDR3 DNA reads TGTGCCACCAGGTCCGACAGGGCCTTGCAGTACTTC. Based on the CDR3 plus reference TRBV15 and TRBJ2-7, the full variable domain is DAMVIQNPRYQVTQFGKPVTLSCSQTLNHNVMYWYQQKSSQAPKLLFHYYDKDFNNEADTPDNFQSRRPNTSFCFLDIRSPGLGDTAMYLCATRSDRALQYFGPGTRLTVT.

For the CDR3, the DNA is TGTGCCAGCAGCCCTAGTAGGTGGGTAACTTTCTTT. Amino acids: CASSPSRWVTFF. The chain employs TRBV5-8 and TRBJ1-1; D uncertain. CDR1 and CDR2 from the germline V gene are SGHTS and YDEGEE. The CDR3 length is 12 residues. Trimming shortened V by 4 bases and J by 12 bases, and 16 bases separated the two germline ends.

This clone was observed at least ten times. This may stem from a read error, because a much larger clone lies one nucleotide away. CDR3 nucleotide sequence: TGTGCCAGCAGAACAGGTTATAACAATCAGCCCCAGCATTTT. It yields the protein CASRTGYNNQPQHF. This chain connects TRBV6-1 to TRBJ1-5; a possible D gene is TRBD1 (5 bases). This CDR3 is 14 amino acids long. V was pared by 6 bases and J by 3 bases, with 12 bases between. In germline, CDR1 is MNHNS, CDR2 SASEGT.

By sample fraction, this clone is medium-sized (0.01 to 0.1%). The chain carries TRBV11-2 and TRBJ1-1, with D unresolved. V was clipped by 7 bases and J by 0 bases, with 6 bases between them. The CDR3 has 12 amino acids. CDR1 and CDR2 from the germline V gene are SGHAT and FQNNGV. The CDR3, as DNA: TGTGCCAGCAACGGAATGAACACTGAAGCTTTCTTT. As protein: CASNGMNTEAFF.